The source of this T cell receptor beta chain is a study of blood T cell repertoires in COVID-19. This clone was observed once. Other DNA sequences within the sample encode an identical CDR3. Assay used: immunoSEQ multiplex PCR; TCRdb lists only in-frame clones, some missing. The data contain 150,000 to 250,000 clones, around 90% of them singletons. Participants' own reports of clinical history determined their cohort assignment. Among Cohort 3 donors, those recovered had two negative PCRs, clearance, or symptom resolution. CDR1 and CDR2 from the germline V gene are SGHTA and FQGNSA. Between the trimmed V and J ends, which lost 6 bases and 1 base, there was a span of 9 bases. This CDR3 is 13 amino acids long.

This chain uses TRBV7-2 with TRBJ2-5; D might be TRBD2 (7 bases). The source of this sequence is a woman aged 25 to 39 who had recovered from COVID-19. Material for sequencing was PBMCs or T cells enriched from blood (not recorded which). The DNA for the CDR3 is TGTGCCAGCAGTAGGGGGGGCCAAGAGACCCAGTACTTC. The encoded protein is CASSRGGQETQYF.